The entry below describes one TCR beta chain. Its antigen is not identified. Samples came from healthy bone marrow donors. Though probably carrying unrecorded immune exposures, donors were nominally healthy at sampling. The sample comes from a study of cytomegalovirus exposure and HLA in healthy donors. Broader study findings: A later look showed TCR association rates differing by HLA locus, highest for DRB1 and lowest for HLA-C. For TCR beta chains, V- and J-gene trimming was later linked to a missense DCLRE1C variant.

This CDR3 comprises 13 residues. V shed 6 bases and J shed 8 bases, with 13 bases lying between them. The germline V gene has CDR1 LNHNV and CDR2 YYDKDF (reference sequence). Both 60 Vbeta primers and 13 Jbeta primers went into the PCR. This table comes from immunoSEQ multiplex PCR, and its TCRdb copy is limited to in-frame clones, with some not included. Of some 150,000 clones listed, roughly 70% are singletons. This chain uses TRBV15 with TRBJ1-4, with no clear D. The clonotype originates from a man under 40 in good health and CMV-seronegative. Sample: PBMCs. The CDR3 loop reads CATSMEGFEKLFF. DNA of the CDR3: TGTGCCACCAGTATGGAGGGATTCGAAAAACTGTTTTTT.